This T cell receptor beta chain was identified during a study of Ad26.COV2.S vaccination and SARS-CoV-2 variants. Study-wide findings and caveats: While placebo recipients had lower spike-specific TCR breadth, vaccine recipients had more. Total T cell responses may have been underestimated by the TCR breadth and depth analyses.

Germline CDR1 KGHDR, CDR2 SFDVKD. The V and J ends lost 3 bases and 2 bases, in that order; junction bases with no gene match: 0. The CDR3 extends over 16 amino acids. Treatment of the sample: 15 to 20 received Ad26.COV2.S at low or high dose, single or two shots; 5 received placebo; per-sample allocation not given. Collection of the samples took place on day 63 after the first injection of vaccine or placebo. Adults aged 18-55 years in Boston included the donor. Remarks on this clone: What it recognizes is unknown.

The repertoire was sequenced with immunoSEQ multiplex PCR; TCRdb's copy has only in-frame clones and lacks some. The data show hundreds of thousands of clones, roughly nine tenths seen once. Specimen: peripheral blood, collected in a trial of Ad26.COV2.S vaccine versus placebo. This rearrangement joins TRBV24-1 to TRBJ2-1; 13 bases align to TRBD2. This TCR was sampled from a person aged 18-65 years who received the Ad26.COV2.S COVID-19 vaccine or a placebo. CDR3 loop: CATSDTSGGAYNEQFF. The CDR3 bases are TGTGCCACCAGTGATACTAGCGGGGGGGCCTACAATGAGCAGTTCTTC.